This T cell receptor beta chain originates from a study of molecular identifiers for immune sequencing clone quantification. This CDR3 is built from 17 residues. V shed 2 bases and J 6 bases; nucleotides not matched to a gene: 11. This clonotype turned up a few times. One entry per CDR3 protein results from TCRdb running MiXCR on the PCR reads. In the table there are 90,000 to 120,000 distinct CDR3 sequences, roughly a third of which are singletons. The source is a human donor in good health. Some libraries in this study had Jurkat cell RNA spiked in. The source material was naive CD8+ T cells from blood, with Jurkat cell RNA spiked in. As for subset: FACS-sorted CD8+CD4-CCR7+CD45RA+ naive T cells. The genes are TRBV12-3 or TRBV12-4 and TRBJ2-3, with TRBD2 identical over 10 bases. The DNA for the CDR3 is TGTGCCAGCAGTTTACGTCTAGCGGGAGTAAGAGGGGATACGCAGTATTTT. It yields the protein CASSLRLAGVRGDTQYF.